This T cell receptor beta chain was obtained from a study of regulatory T cells in long-lasting Graves disease. CDR3 regions were amplified by Arm-PCR using iRepertoire HTBI primers to build TCR beta libraries. TCRdb called the multiplex PCR reads again in MiXCR, with one record for every CDR3 protein. The sample consists of roughly 400,000 distinct CDR3 sequences, about 17% of them appearing once. Time point denoted: newly diagnosed GD, antithyroid drugs for less than 3 months. RNA isolated from PBMCs was used to make the TCR library. Germline V gene sequence: CDR1 KGHSH, CDR2 LQKENI. The V and J ends lost 5 bases and 6 bases, in that order; junction bases with no gene match: 6. This CDR3 is 15 amino acids long. Study results and limitations: Persistent Graves' cases showed lower TCR diversity than newly diagnosed cases.

Points on this clonotype: Antigen: not known. This sequence may be a read error, since a much larger clone differs from it by one base.

The data also belong to a second study, concerning T cells in Graves' hyperthyroidism and ophthalmopathy. That paper adds: First-round RT-PCR targeting the TCR CDR3 was performed with the HTBI primer set.

This clonotype was sampled from a young woman with Graves disease. Sequences were derived from peripheral blood mononuclear cells (PBMCs), sampled at new diagnosis, from a patient treated with antithyroid drugs. This chain joins TRBV18 and TRBJ2-1; 11 nucleotides align to TRBD2. Here the CDR3 reads CASSKLAGVPNEQFF. In nucleotides, the CDR3 is TGTGCCAGCTCAAAACTAGCGGGAGTGCCCAATGAGCAGTTCTTC.